Presented here are 9 T cell receptor beta chains from one specimen sequenced in a study of monozygotic twins with inflammatory bowel disease. TCRdb re-called the 5' RACE reads and catalogs CDR3 proteins one per entry, DNA excluded. This listing includes nearly 450,000 distinct CDR3 sequences. The sample taken for sequencing was blood. These receptor sequences come from a human donor with ulcerative colitis or Crohn's disease, or a healthy co-twin of an affected twin (not recorded which).

The chain joins TRBV7-2 to TRBJ2-7; TCRdb's assignment of TRBD1 cannot be checked, as there is no DNA. Germline-derived CDR1 and CDR2 are SGHTA and FQGNSA. The CDR3 length is 13 residues. CDR3 in amino acids: CASSFQGYYEQYF.

The V call is TRBV7-9, the J call TRBJ1-2. The CDR3 has 13 amino acids. Germline V lookup: CDR1 SEHNR, CDR2 FQNEAQ (reference sequence). The CDR3: CASSPLPLGGYTF. Complete variable domain (other parts from reference TRBV7-9 and TRBJ1-2): DTGVSQNPRHKITKRGQNVTFRCDPISEHNRLYWYRQTLGQGPEFLTYFQNEAQLEKSRLLSDRFSAERPKGSFSTLEIQRTEQGDSAMYLCASSPLPLGGYTFGSGTRLTVV.

This rearrangement joins TRBV7-9 to TRBJ2-7; TCRdb indicates TRBD1, and absent DNA this call remains unverified. CDR3 length equals 12 residues. The germline V gene encodes CDR1 SEHNR and CDR2 FQNEAQ (reference sequence). This chain's CDR3 is CASSRPPYEQYF.

The chain combines TRBV2 with TRBJ1-1. CDR3 size: 13 residues. CDR1 and CDR2 from the germline V gene are SNHLY and FYNNEI. The CDR3 loop reads CASSEIVNTEAFF. Variable domain in full (rest from reference TRBV2 and TRBJ1-1): EPEVTQTPSHQVTQMGQEVILRCVPISNHLYFYWYRQILGQKVEFLVSFYNNEISEKSEIFDDQFSVERPDGSNFTLKIRSTKLEDSAMYFCASSEIVNTEAFFGQGTRLTVV.

This chain joins TRBV6-5 and TRBJ2-7. CDR1 is MNHEY, CDR2 SVGAGI, per germline. The CDR3 covers 14 residues. CDR3 protein: CASSYSELSDEQYF.

The chain joins TRBV11-2 to TRBJ2-4; TCRdb proposes TRBD1, but this gene call is untestable without DNA. Per the germline V gene, CDR1 is SGHAT and CDR2 is FQNNGV. This CDR3 has 20 amino acids. The CDR3: CASSLSPPRTGWDKSVIQYF.

The rearrangement joins TRBV2 to TRBJ2-3; TCRdb indicates TRBD2, and absent DNA this call remains unverified. The V gene's germline CDR1 is SNHLY and CDR2 FYNNEI. CDR3 length: 15 residues. The CDR3 protein is CASRWTSGGGDTQYF. The whole variable domain, filled in from reference TRBV2 and TRBJ2-3, reads EPEVTQTPSHQVTQMGQEVILRCVPISNHLYFYWYRQILGQKVEFLVSFYNNEISEKSEIFDDQFSVERPDGSNFTLKIRSTKLEDSAMYFCASRWTSGGGDTQYFGPGTRLTVL.

The rearrangement links TRBV2 to TRBJ1-4; TCRdb's assignment of TRBD1 cannot be checked, as there is no DNA. The CDR3 sequence is 16 residues long. Germline lookup yields CDR1 SNHLY and CDR2 FYNNEI. The CDR3 sequence: CASSEKGLQAVEKLFF.

The chain is built from TRBV18 and TRBJ1-1; TCRdb designates TRBD1, a call that cannot be tested without DNA. The CDR3 sequence is 14 residues long. Looked up from germline, CDR1 is KGHSH and CDR2 is LQKENI. CDR3 region: CASTWDSENTEAFF.